This T cell receptor beta chain was recorded in a study of OX40 agonist ivuxolimab in advanced cancers. Study overall: Patients in dose escalation had liver, melanoma, kidney or head and neck cancers. Findings of the study overall: Dosing at 0.1 to 3.0 mg/kg was accompanied by clonal expansion of CD4+ and CD8+ blood T cells by week 6. CD8+ T cells were the subset that, on average, had more expanded clones than CD4+.

This CDR3 has 15 amino acids. The germline CDR1 and CDR2 sequences are SNHLY and FYNNEI. Trimming removed 5 bases from V and 5 bases from J; junction bases left unmatched: 7. Autoimmune disease history or systemic immunosuppression was exclusionary. A note on this clone: Its antigen is undetermined.

Here immunoSEQ multiplex PCR was the method, and the copy in TCRdb shows in-frame clones only, minus some. The sample gives some 76,000 clones, about 85% of which show up once; around 1.7% is in the top ten. The genes are TRBV2 and TRBJ2-5, with 11 positions matching TRBD2. The sequence came from an adult with an advanced solid tumor such as melanoma, head and neck, liver or kidney cancer. The material sequenced was CD4+ or CD8+ T cells sorted from blood, taken in a trial of the OX40 agonist ivuxolimab. CDR3 DNA: TGTGCCAGCAGTTTTAGCGGGGGGGCCCAGGAGACCCAGTACTTC. Translated: CASSFSGGAQETQYF.